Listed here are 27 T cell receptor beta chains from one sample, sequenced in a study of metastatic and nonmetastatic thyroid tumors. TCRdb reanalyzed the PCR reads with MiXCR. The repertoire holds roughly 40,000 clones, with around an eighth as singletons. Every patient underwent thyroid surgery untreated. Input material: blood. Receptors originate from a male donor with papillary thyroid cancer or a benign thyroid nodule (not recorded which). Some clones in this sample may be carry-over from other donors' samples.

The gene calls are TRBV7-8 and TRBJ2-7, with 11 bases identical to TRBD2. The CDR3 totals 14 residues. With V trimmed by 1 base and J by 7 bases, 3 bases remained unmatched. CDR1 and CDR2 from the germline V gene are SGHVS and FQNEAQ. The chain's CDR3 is CASSLELAGEEQYF. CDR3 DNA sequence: TGTGCCAGCAGCTTAGAACTAGCGGGAGAAGAGCAGTACTTC.

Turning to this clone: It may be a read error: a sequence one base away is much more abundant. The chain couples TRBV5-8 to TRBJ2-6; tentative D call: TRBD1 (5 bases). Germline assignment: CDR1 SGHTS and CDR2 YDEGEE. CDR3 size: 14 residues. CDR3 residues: CASRKTAGANVPTF. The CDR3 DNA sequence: TGTGCCAGCAGAAAGACAGCTGGGGCCAACGTCCCGACTTTC.

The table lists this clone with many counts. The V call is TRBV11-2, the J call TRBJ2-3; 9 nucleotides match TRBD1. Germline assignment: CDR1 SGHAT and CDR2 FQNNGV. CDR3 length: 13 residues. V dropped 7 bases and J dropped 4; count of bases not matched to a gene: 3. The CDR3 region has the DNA TGTGCCAGCATTTGGACAGGGGCAGATACGCAGTATTTT. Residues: CASIWTGADTQYF. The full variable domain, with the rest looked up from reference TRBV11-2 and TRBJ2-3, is EAGVAQSPRYKIIEKRQSVAFWCNPISGHATLYWYQQILGQGPKLLIQFQNNGVVDDSQLPKDRFSAERLKGVDSTLKIQPAKLEDSAVYLCASIWTGADTQYFGPGTRLTVL.

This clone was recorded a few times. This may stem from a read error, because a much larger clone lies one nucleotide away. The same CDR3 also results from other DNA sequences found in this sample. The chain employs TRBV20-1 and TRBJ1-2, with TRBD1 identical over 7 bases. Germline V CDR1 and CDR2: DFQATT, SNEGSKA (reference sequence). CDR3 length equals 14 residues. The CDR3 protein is CSAREAGGNYGYTF. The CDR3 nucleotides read TGCAGTGCTAGAGAGGCAGGGGGTAACTACGGCTACACCTTC.

CDR3 DNA sequence: TGTGCCAGCAGCGTAGGGGCCGGACAGAGACAAGAGACCCAGTACTTC. Amino acid sequence: CASSVGAGQRQETQYF. The chain uses TRBV9 and TRBJ2-5, with a possible D match to TRBD1 (6 bases). The V and J ends lost 0 bases and 2 bases respectively, with 14 bases between them. The CDR3 is 16 residues long. Germline lookup yields CDR1 SGDLS and CDR2 YYNGEE.

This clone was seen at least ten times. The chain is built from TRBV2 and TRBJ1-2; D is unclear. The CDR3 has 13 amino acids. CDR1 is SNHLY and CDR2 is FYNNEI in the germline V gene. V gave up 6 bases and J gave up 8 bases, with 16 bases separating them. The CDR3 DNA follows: TGTGCCAGCAGCCTGGACGGTGGAGCGGGCTACACCTTC. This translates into CASSLDGGAGYTF.

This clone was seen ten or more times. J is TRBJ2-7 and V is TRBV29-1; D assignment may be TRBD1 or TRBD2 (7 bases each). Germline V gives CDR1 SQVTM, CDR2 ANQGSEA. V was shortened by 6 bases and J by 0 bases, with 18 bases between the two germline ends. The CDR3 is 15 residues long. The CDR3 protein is CSVEGGTASSYEQYF. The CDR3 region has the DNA TGCAGCGTCGAGGGGGGGACAGCCAGCTCCTACGAGCAGTACTTC.

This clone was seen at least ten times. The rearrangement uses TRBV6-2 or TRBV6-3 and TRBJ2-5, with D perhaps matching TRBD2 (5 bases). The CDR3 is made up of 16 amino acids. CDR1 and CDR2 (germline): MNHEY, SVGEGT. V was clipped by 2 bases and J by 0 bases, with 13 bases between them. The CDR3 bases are TGTGCCAGCAGTTACGTTGCAGCGGTGTACCAAGAGACCCAGTACTTC. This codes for CASSYVAAVYQETQYF.

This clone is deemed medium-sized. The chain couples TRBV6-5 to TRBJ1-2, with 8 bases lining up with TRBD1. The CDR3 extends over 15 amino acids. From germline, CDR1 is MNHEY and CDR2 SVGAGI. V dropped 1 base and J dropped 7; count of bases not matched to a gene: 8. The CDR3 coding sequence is TGTGCCAGCAGTTACTTCGGCCAGGGGGCGTCTGGCTACACCTTC. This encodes CASSYFGQGASGYTF.

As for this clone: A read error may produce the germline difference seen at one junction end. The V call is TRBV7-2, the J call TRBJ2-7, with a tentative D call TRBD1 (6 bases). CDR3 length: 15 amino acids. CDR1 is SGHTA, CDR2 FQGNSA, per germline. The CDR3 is CASSLGQGWTYEQYF. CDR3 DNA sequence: TGTGCCAGTAGCTTAGGTCAGGGGTGGACCTACGAGCAGTACTTC.

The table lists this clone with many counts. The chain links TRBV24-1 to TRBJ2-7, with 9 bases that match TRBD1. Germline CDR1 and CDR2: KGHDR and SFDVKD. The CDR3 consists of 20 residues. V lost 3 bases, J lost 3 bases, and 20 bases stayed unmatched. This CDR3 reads CATSDPGTGLYWLGLYEQYF. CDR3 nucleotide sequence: TGTGCCACCAGTGATCCCGGGACAGGGCTTTATTGGCTAGGTCTCTACGAGCAGTACTTC.

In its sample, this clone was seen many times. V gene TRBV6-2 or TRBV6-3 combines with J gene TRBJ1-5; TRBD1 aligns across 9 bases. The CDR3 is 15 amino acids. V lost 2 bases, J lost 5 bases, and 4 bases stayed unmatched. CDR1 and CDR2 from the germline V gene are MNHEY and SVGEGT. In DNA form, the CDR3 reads TGTGCCAGCAGTTACAACAGGGGGCTAGATCAGCCCCAGCATTTT. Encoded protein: CASSYNRGLDQPQHF.

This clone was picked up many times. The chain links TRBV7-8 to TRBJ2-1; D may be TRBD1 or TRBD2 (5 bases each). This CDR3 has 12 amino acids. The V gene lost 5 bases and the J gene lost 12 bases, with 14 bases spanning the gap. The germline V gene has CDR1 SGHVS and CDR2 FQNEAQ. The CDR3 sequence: CASSQGLGVQFF. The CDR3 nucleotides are TGTGCCAGCAGCCAGGGCCTCGGGGTGCAGTTCTTC. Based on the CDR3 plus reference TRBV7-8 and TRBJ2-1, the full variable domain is GAGVSQSPRYKVAKRGQDVALRCDPISGHVSLFWYQQALGQGPEFLTYFQNEAQLDKSGLPSDRFFAERPEGSVSTLKIQRTQQEDSAVYLCASSQGLGVQFFGPGTRLTVL.

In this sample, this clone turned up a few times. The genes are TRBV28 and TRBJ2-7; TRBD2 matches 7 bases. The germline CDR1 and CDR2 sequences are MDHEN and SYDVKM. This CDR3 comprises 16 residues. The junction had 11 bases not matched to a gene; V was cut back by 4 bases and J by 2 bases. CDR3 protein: CASSSGGGGLPYEQYF. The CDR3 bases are TGTGCCAGCAGTTCTGGGGGGGGGGGACTCCCCTACGAGCAGTACTTC.

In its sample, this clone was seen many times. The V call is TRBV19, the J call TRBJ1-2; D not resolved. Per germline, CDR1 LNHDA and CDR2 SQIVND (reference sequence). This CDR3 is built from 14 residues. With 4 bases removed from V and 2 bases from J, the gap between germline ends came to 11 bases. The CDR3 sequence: CASSKVGSNYGYTF. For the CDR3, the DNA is TGTGCCAGTAGTAAGGTCGGTTCCAACTATGGCTACACCTTC.

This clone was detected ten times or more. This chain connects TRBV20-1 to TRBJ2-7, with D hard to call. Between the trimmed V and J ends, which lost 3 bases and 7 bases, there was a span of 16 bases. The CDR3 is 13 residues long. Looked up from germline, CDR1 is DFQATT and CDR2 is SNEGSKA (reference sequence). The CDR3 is CSARSQATGEQYF. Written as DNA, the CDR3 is TGCAGTGCTAGGAGTCAGGCTACTGGAGAGCAGTACTTC.

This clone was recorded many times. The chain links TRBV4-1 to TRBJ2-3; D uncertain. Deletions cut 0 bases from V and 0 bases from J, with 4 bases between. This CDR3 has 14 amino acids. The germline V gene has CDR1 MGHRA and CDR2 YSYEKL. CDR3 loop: CASSQDRSTDTQYF. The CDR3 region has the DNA TGCGCCAGCAGCCAAGACAGGAGCACAGATACGCAGTATTTT.

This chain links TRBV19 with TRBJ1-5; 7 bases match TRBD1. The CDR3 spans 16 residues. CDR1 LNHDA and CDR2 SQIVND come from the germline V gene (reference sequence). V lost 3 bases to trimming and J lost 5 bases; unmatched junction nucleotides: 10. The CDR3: CASSIPDRDSYQPQHF. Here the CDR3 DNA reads TGTGCCAGTAGTATCCCCGACAGGGATTCATATCAGCCCCAGCATTTT.

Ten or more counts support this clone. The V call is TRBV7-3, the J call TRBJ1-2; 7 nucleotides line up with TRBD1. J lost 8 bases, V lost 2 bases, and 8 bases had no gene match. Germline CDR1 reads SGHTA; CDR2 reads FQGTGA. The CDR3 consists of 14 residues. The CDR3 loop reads CASSLQRQGGGYTF. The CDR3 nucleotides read TGTGCCAGCAGCTTACAGCGACAGGGTGGCGGCTACACCTTC.

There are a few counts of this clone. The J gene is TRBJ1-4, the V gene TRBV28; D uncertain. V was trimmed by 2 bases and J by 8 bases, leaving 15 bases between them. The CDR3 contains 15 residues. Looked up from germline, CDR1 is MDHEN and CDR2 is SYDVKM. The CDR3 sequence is CASSLALDGSEKLFF. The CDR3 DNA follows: TGTGCCAGCAGTTTAGCTCTGGACGGTTCGGAAAAACTGTTTTTT.

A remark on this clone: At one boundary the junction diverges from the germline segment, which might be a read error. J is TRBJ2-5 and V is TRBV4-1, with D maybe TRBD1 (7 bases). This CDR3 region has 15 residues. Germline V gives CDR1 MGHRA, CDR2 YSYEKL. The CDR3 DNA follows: TGCGCCGGCAGCGGAGGGACAGTCCTCCAAGAGACCCAGTACTTC. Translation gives CAGSGGTVLQETQYF.

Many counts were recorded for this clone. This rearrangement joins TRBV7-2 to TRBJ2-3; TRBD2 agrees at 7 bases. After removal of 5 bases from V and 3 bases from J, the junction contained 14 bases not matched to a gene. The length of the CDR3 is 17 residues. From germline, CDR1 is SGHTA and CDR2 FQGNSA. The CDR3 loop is CASSPHASDGGTDTQYF. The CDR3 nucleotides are TGTGCCAGCAGCCCCCACGCTAGCGACGGGGGGACAGATACGCAGTATTTT.

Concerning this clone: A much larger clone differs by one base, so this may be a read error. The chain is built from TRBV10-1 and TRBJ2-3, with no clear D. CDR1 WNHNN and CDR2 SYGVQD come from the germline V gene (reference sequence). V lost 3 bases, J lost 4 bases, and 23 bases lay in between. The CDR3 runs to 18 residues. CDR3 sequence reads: CASSERSRSVRTADTQYF. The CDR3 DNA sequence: TGCGCCAGCAGTGAACGGAGCCGGTCCGTACGGACGGCAGATACGCAGTATTTT.

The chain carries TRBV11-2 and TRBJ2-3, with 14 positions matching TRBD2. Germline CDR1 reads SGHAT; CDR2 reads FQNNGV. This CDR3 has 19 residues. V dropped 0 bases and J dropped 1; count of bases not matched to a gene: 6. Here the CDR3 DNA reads TGTGCCAGCAGCTTAGAGGGACTAGCGGGAGAGCTTGGCACAGATACGCAGTATTTT. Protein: CASSLEGLAGELGTDTQYF.

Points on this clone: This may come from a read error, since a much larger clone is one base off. The CDR3 is CTSSYQDRSTDTQYF. Written as DNA, the CDR3 is TGTACCAGCAGTTACCAGGACAGAAGCACAGATACGCAGTATTTT. The rearrangement joins TRBV6-5 to TRBJ2-3, with D possibly matching TRBD1 (6 bases). The CDR3 covers 15 residues. Germline CDR1 MNHEY, CDR2 SVGAGI.

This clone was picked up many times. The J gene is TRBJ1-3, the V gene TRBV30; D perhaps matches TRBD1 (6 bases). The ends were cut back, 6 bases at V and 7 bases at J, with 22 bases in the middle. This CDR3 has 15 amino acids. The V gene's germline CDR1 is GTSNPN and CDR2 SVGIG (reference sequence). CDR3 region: CACQGQWSFNNTIYF. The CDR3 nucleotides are TGTGCCTGCCAAGGACAGTGGAGCTTCAATAACACCATATATTTT.

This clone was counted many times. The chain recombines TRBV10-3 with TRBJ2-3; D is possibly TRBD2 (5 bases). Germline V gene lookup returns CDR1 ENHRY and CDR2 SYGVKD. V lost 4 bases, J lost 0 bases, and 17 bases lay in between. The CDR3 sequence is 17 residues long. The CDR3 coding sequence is TGTGCCATCAGTGGAGGGCCCATCCCCCCTAGCACAGATACGCAGTATTTT. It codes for CAISGGPIPPSTDTQYF.